This T cell receptor (beta chain) was recorded in a study of blood T cell repertoires in COVID-19. Study overall: Collection of acute and convalescent COVID-19 samples took place in the United States, Italy and Spain. In each case, the material was cDNA or gDNA derived from T cells, B-cell-depleted T cells, or PBMCs.

How the authors handled the data: Amplification of reference gene primers provided the estimated nucleated cell counts. This table comes from immunoSEQ multiplex PCR, and its TCRdb copy is limited to in-frame clones, with some not included. V and J calls and clone size are copied from that table; D and trimming were computed from the DNA. This sample has 150,000 to 200,000 clones, with 65% to 85% found just once. V shed 5 bases and J 4 bases; nucleotides not matched to a gene: 13. The CDR3 extends over 17 amino acids. CDR1 is SGHTA, CDR2 FQGNSA, per germline. V usage is TRBV7-2 and J usage is TRBJ2-2; 7 bases are shared with TRBD1. The sample consisted of peripheral blood. The source of this sequence is an elderly woman with active or convalescent COVID-19. CDR3 in DNA: TGTGCCAGCAGCCCAAGCGGCAGACAGGGAAGCACCGGGGAGCTGTTTTTT. This sequence encodes CASSPSGRQGSTGELFF.